The 32 T cell receptor beta chains below all came from one sample that was sequenced in a study of blood T cell repertoires in COVID-19. Generated by immunoSEQ multiplex PCR, the TCRdb table keeps only in-frame clones and is missing some. The sample comprises about 40,000 clones, around 85% of which are singletons, and 5% to 6.5% rests with the top ten. The sample consisted of peripheral blood. Receptors were obtained from a man aged 50 or older with active COVID-19.

The rearrangement uses TRBV5-1 and TRBJ2-5; 11 bases fit TRBD1. This CDR3 comprises 15 residues. The germline gives CDR1 SGHRS, CDR2 YFSETQ. After removal of 4 bases from V and 4 bases from J, the junction contained 6 bases not matched to a gene. The CDR3 reads CASSRGTGGRETQYF. The DNA for the CDR3 is TGCGCCAGCAGCAGAGGGACAGGGGGACGAGAGACCCAGTACTTC.

This clone was seen just once. DNA for the CDR3: TGTGCCAGCAGCTTAGATGGGTGGCAGGGGATCACTGAAGCTTTCTTT. The encoded protein is CASSLDGWQGITEAFF. V and J are TRBV11-3 and TRBJ1-1; a possible D gene is TRBD1 (6 bases). Trimming took off 0 bases at V and 4 bases at J, with 15 bases between the two ends. The CDR3 is 16 residues long. Germline V gene sequence: CDR1 SGHNT, CDR2 YENEEA.

CDR3 residues: CASSYFGLAGGLEQFF. The CDR3 nucleotides read TGTGCCAGCAGTTACTTTGGACTAGCGGGGGGGCTTGAGCAGTTCTTC. The rearrangement joins TRBV6-2 or TRBV6-3 to TRBJ2-1; 15 bases line up with TRBD2. Germline CDR1 MNHEY, CDR2 SVGEGT. The CDR3 covers 16 residues. V shed 1 base, J shed 9 bases, and the junction held 4 bases outside the gene matches.

The chain recombines TRBV9 with TRBJ2-3, with 11 bases identical to TRBD2. V was pared by 2 bases and J by 5 bases, with 4 bases of the junction left unmatched. The CDR3 is 15 amino acids. The germline gives CDR1 SGDLS, CDR2 YYNGEE. The DNA for the CDR3 is TGTGCCAGCAGCGTTATAGCGGGGGGGAGAGATACGCAGTATTTT. It specifies CASSVIAGGRDTQYF.

This rearrangement joins TRBV5-8 to TRBJ2-7; D gene ambiguous. The germline gives CDR1 SGHTS, CDR2 YDEGEE. CDR3 size: 13 residues. Between the trimmed V and J ends, which lost 5 bases and 8 bases, there was a span of 17 bases. CDR3 bases: TGTGCCAGCAGTTCCGGATCAGGCTCCAAGCAGTACTTC. This translates into CASSSGSGSKQYF.

CDR3 protein: CASSPRDRGNSPLHF. The CDR3 DNA sequence: TGTGCCAGCAGCCCCCGCGACAGGGGCAATTCACCCCTCCACTTT. The rearrangement joins TRBV13 to TRBJ1-6, with TRBD1 identical over 8 bases. Germline CDR1 reads PRHDT; CDR2 reads FYEKMQ (reference sequence). The CDR3 contains 15 residues. V lost 5 bases and J lost 7; bases outside the gene matches: 7.

The V gene is TRBV27, the J gene TRBJ1-5; 9 positions match TRBD1. V lost 6 bases, J lost 6 bases, and 6 bases stayed unmatched. Germline CDR1 and CDR2: MNHEY and SMNVEV (reference sequence). This CDR3 region has 14 residues. The chain's CDR3 is CASSKTGGPQPQHF. CDR3 bases: TGTGCCAGCAGCAAGACAGGGGGGCCTCAGCCCCAGCATTTT.

V is TRBV14 and J is TRBJ2-1; 9 nucleotides align to TRBD2. J lost 11 bases, V lost 4 bases, and 12 bases had no gene match. The germline V gene encodes CDR1 SGHDN and CDR2 FVKESK. The CDR3 runs to 15 residues. This chain's CDR3 is CASSREGLAGIQQFF. CDR3 nucleotides: TGTGCCAGCAGCCGAGAGGGGCTAGCGGGAATTCAGCAGTTCTTC.

This clone was counted a single time. The chain couples TRBV7-3 to TRBJ2-7; D is undetermined. Germline V lookup: CDR1 SGHTA, CDR2 FQGTGA. The CDR3 sequence is 13 residues long. With 0 bases removed from V and 4 bases from J, the gap between germline ends came to 7 bases. CDR3 DNA: TGTGCCAGCAGCTTAACCTTCGGGTACGAGCAGTACTTC. Amino acids: CASSLTFGYEQYF.

V gene TRBV10-3 combines with J gene TRBJ2-1, with 10 bases aligning to TRBD2. The ends lost 8 bases at V and 6 bases at J; junction bases unmatched: 4. This CDR3 contains 13 residues. CDR1 ENHRY and CDR2 SYGVKD come from the germline V gene. The CDR3 nucleotides are TGTGCCATCGGCTCTAGCGGGGGCAATGAGCAGTTCTTC. Residues: CAIGSSGGNEQFF.

The chain combines TRBV10-3 with TRBJ1-6; perhaps TRBD1 as D (5 bases). The CDR3 has 14 residues. Looked up from germline, CDR1 is ENHRY and CDR2 is SYGVKD. V gave up 7 bases and J gave up 7 bases, with 14 bases separating them. The CDR3 DNA reads TGTGCCATCATGTCCGGGGGGTCGAATTCACCCCTCCACTTT. This translates into CAIMSGGSNSPLHF.

The V call is TRBV18, the J call TRBJ1-3, with 7 positions matching TRBD1. V lost 6 bases to trimming and J lost 0 bases; unmatched junction nucleotides: 8. The germline V gene encodes CDR1 KGHSH and CDR2 LQKENI. CDR3 length: 16 residues. The CDR3 loop is CASSRSGQSSGNTIYF. The CDR3 DNA is TGTGCCAGCTCGCGGTCGGGACAGAGCTCTGGAAACACCATATATTTT.

The rearrangement uses TRBV9 and TRBJ1-3; D ambiguous. Germline V lookup: CDR1 SGDLS, CDR2 YYNGEE. This CDR3 has 15 amino acids. Trimming removed 0 bases at V and 0 bases at J, with 7 bases between. The CDR3 bases are TGTGCCAGCAGCGTAGGCTTCAGCTCTGGAAACACCATATATTTT. Its translation: CASSVGFSSGNTIYF.

The sample holds a few counts of this clone. This rearrangement joins TRBV7-9 to TRBJ1-1, with 8 bases that match TRBD1. V was clipped by 6 bases and J by 0 bases; unmatched bases: 3. In germline, CDR1 is SEHNR, CDR2 FQNEAQ (reference sequence). This CDR3 contains 14 residues. CDR3 residues: CASSRTGMNTEAFF. As DNA, the CDR3 is TGTGCCAGCAGTCGGACAGGGATGAACACTGAAGCTTTCTTT.

J is TRBJ1-5 and V is TRBV15, with TRBD1 as a possible D gene (5 bases). The germline V and J ends were trimmed by 1 base and 0 bases, with 10 bases remaining between them. CDR3 length: 16 residues. In germline, CDR1 is LNHNV, CDR2 YYDKDF (reference sequence). The CDR3 sequence is CATSRAIDSSNQPQHF. For the CDR3, the DNA is TGTGCCACCAGCAGAGCCATAGACAGTAGCAATCAGCCCCAGCATTTT.

The chain carries TRBV4-2 and TRBJ1-1; 10 bases agree with TRBD1. The germline V gene has CDR1 LGHNA and CDR2 YNFKEQ. The CDR3 has 14 amino acids. V lost 8 bases and J lost 5; bases outside the gene matches: 8. The CDR3 DNA follows: TGTGCCAGCGGGACGGGACAGGGGCGGACTGAAGCTTTCTTT. Residues: CASGTGQGRTEAFF.

V gene TRBV5-4 combines with J gene TRBJ2-1, with 8 bases aligning to TRBD2. Trimming at V came to 2 bases and at J to 9 bases, leaving 4 bases not matched to a gene. This CDR3 spans 13 amino acids. Germline CDR1 reads SGHNT; CDR2 reads YYREEE (reference sequence). As DNA, the CDR3 is TGTGCCAGCAGCTTAGTTACTAGCGGTGAGCAGTTCTTC. Its translation is CASSLVTSGEQFF.

J is TRBJ2-7 and V is TRBV28, with 9 bases aligning to TRBD2. The CDR3 contains 15 residues. Germline lookup yields CDR1 MDHEN and CDR2 SYDVKM. V was pared by 3 bases and J by 7 bases, with 10 bases of the junction left unmatched. The CDR3 sequence: CASSFGGRASGEQYF. The CDR3 region has the DNA TGTGCCAGCAGTTTTGGCGGGAGGGCCTCGGGAGAGCAGTACTTC.

This chain links TRBV28 with TRBJ2-2, with 11 bases matching TRBD1. Germline CDR1 is MDHEN and CDR2 is SYDVKM. The V gene end was trimmed by 4 bases and the J gene end by 5 bases; junction bases not matched to a gene: 6. The CDR3 has 16 amino acids. Here the CDR3 DNA reads TGTGCCAGCAGTTCGGCCGGGACAGGGGGAACCGGGGAGCTGTTTTTT. Translation: CASSSAGTGGTGELFF. Full variable domain (missing parts from reference TRBV28 and TRBJ2-2): DVKVTQSSRYLVKRTGEKVFLECVQDMDHENMFWYRQDPGLGLRLIYFSYDVKMKEKGDIPEGYSVSREKKERFSLILESASTNQTSMYLCASSSAGTGGTGELFFGEGSRLTVL.

J is TRBJ2-5 and V is TRBV18; D uncertain. Germline V gene sequence: CDR1 KGHSH, CDR2 LQKENI. The CDR3 is 13 amino acids. Trimming left V 3 bases short and J 0 bases short, with 5 bases between. CDR3 loop: CASSPRHQETQYF. For the CDR3, the DNA is TGTGCCAGCTCACCCAGGCACCAAGAGACCCAGTACTTC.

CDR3 region: CASNTGSGYGYTF. CDR3 DNA: TGTGCCAGCAACACGGGTTCGGGATATGGCTACACCTTC. V and J are TRBV6-5 and TRBJ1-2, with D hard to call. Germline lookup yields CDR1 MNHEY and CDR2 SVGAGI. Trimming cost V 7 bases and J 5 bases, with 14 bases left between them. The CDR3 has 13 amino acids.

The rearrangement uses TRBV7-8 and TRBJ2-3; 7 bases map to TRBD1. The ends lost 5 bases at V and 10 bases at J; junction bases unmatched: 21. The CDR3 loop spans 17 amino acids. CDR1 and CDR2 (germline): SGHVS, FQNEAQ. The CDR3, as DNA: TGTGCCAGCAGCAAGGGGGCGTTAATGGTGCGAAATGCGGCGCAGTATTTT. This codes for CASSKGALMVRNAAQYF.

The chain uses TRBV27 and TRBJ1-2; D is possibly TRBD1 (6 bases). The CDR3 runs to 13 residues. The ends were cut back, 3 bases at V and 5 bases at J, with 10 bases in the middle. CDR1 and CDR2 from the germline V gene are MNHEY and SMNVEV (reference sequence). CDR3 sequence: CASSFGQSYGYTF. The CDR3 DNA reads TGTGCCAGCAGTTTCGGACAGAGTTATGGCTACACCTTC.

The V call is TRBV18, the J call TRBJ2-5; 7 positions match TRBD1. Trimming removed 6 bases from V and 4 bases from J; junction bases left unmatched: 5. This CDR3 contains 13 residues. CDR1 and CDR2 (germline): KGHSH, LQKENI. CDR3 residues: CASSQGEGETQYF. CDR3 bases: TGTGCCAGCTCCCAGGGGGAAGGAGAGACCCAGTACTTC.

The chain employs TRBV19 and TRBJ1-5, with TRBD1 identical over 8 bases. V lost 4 bases and J lost 3; bases outside the gene matches: 5. This CDR3 contains 15 residues. Germline V gives CDR1 LNHDA, CDR2 SQIVND (reference sequence). The DNA of the CDR3 is TGTGCCAGTAGTACCCGGACAGGGAACAATCAGCCCCAGCATTTT. Encoded protein: CASSTRTGNNQPQHF.

V is TRBV11-2 and J is TRBJ2-1; 8 bases map to TRBD1. Trimming removed 5 bases from V and 5 bases from J; junction bases left unmatched: 2. Germline CDR1 reads SGHAT; CDR2 reads FQNNGV. The CDR3 contains 13 residues. This chain's CDR3 is CASSRDRHNEQFF. DNA for the CDR3: TGTGCCAGCAGCCGGGACAGGCACAATGAGCAGTTCTTC.

The table lists this clone with a few counts. V and J are TRBV6-2 or TRBV6-3 and TRBJ2-7, with 15 bases lining up with TRBD2. Germline CDR1 is MNHEY and CDR2 is SVGEGT. After removal of 0 bases from V and 0 bases from J, the junction contained 9 bases not matched to a gene. The CDR3 runs 20 residues. Written as DNA, the CDR3 is TGTGCCAGCAGTTACTCACCGGGACTAGCGGGGGGCATAAGCTCCTACGAGCAGTACTTC. Its translation is CASSYSPGLAGGISSYEQYF.

The chain carries TRBV7-2 and TRBJ2-7; possibly TRBD1 for D (6 bases). This CDR3 has 14 residues. V lost 5 bases and J lost 2, with 13 bases in between. The germline V gene has CDR1 SGHTA and CDR2 FQGNSA. In nucleotides, the CDR3 is TGTGCCAGCAGCGCCCGGGACACTGCCTACGAGCAGTACTTC. It encodes CASSARDTAYEQYF.

The gene calls are TRBV11-2 and TRBJ2-3; TRBD1 matches at 9 bases. With V trimmed by 0 bases and J by 7 bases, 8 bases remained unmatched. This CDR3 contains 16 residues. CDR1 is SGHAT and CDR2 is FQNNGV in the germline V gene. Here the CDR3 DNA reads TGTGCCAGCAGCTTAGAACCCGGGACAGGGTTAAATACGCAGTATTTT. Encoded protein: CASSLEPGTGLNTQYF.

The V and J genes are TRBV2 and TRBJ2-5; 7 bases are a match to TRBD1. The CDR3 runs to 15 residues. With V trimmed by 6 bases and J by 2 bases, 9 bases remained unmatched. CDR1 is SNHLY, CDR2 FYNNEI, per germline. The CDR3 bases are TGTGCCAGCAGGCTTACCGGGACAGAGCAAGAGACCCAGTACTTC. Its protein product is CASRLTGTEQETQYF.

This sequence joins TRBV15 and TRBJ1-5; D ambiguous. Trimming removed 3 bases from V and 3 bases from J, with 15 bases in between. CDR1 is LNHNV, CDR2 YYDKDF, per germline (reference sequence). The CDR3 is 16 residues long. CDR3 loop: CATSRSTSGFNQPQHF. Here the CDR3 DNA reads TGTGCCACCAGCAGGTCTACCTCAGGTTTCAATCAGCCCCAGCATTTT.

This clone has only a few counts. V usage is TRBV2 and J usage is TRBJ1-3; D unresolved. The V gene's germline CDR1 is SNHLY and CDR2 FYNNEI. Trimming cost V 8 bases and J 4 bases, with 12 bases left between them. There are 13 residues in the CDR3. The chain's CDR3 is CASGSWEGNTIYF. As DNA, the CDR3 is TGTGCCAGCGGTTCATGGGAGGGAAACACCATATATTTT.